The clone carrying this T cell receptor (beta chain) was observed at least ten times. Its antigen is not known. These data come from a study of breast tumors, draining lymph nodes, adjacent tissues. Trimming at V came to 0 bases and at J to 8 bases, leaving 3 bases not matched to a gene. The germline V gene encodes CDR1 SGHAT and CDR2 FQNNGV. The CDR3 covers 15 residues. Study outcomes and limitations: Tumor and nontumor repertoires were significantly more similar in luminal-like than in basal-like breast cancer.

TCRdb processed the multiplex PCR reads anew with MiXCR; each CDR3 protein has one entry. The table lists 30,000 to 40,000 distinct CDR3 sequences, 36% of them singletons, with approximately 11% in the top ten. The gene calls are TRBV11-2 and TRBJ2-1; TRBD2 matches 11 bases. Input material: breast tumor tissue. This receptor was obtained from a female donor with breast cancer. Some clones in this sample may be carry-over from other donors' samples. CDR3 nucleotides: TGTGCCAGCAGCTTAGACCTAGCGGGAGGCGATGAGCAGTTCTTC. This sequence encodes CASSLDLAGGDEQFF.